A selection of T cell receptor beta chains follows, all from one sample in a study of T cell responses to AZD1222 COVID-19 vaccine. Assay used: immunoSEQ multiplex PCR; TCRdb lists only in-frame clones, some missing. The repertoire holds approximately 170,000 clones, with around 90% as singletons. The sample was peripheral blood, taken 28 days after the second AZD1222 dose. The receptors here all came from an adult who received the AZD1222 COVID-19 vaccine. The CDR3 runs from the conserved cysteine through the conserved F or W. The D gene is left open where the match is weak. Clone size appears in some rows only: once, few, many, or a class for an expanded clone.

TGTGCCAGCAGCCTCCGGACAGGGATGAACACTGAAGCTTTCTTT	CASSLRTGMNTEAFF	TRBJ1-1	TRBD1	TRBV14	-
TGTGCCAGCAGTTTAAACGGGATCAATCAGCCCCAGCATTTT	CASSLNGINQPQHF	TRBJ1-5	-	TRBV28	-
TGTGCCAGCAGTCAGATATCAGGGGGTCATTCACCCCTCCACTTT	CASSQISGGHSPLHF	TRBJ1-6	TRBD1	TRBV2	once
TGTGCCAGTAGTACCCACCAAGAGACCCAGTACTTC	CASSTHQETQYF	TRBJ2-5	-	TRBV19	-
TGTGCCAGTAGTATAGGAGGAAACACCATATATTTT	CASSIGGNTIYF	TRBJ1-3	-	TRBV19	-
TGTGCCAGTAGTATCAGGGGTCCCCTCCTTAGCAATCAGCCCCAGCATTTT	CASSIRGPLLSNQPQHF	TRBJ1-5	-	TRBV19	-
TGTGCCAGCAGTGAAGACAGAGGGGAAAGAGAGACCCAGTACTTC	CASSEDRGERETQYF	TRBJ2-5	-	TRBV2	-
TGTGCCAGCAGCGTACAGGTCTATAATTCACCCCTCCACTTT	CASSVQVYNSPLHF	TRBJ1-6	-	TRBV9	-
TGTGCCAGCAGCAAAACCAGGGCGGAAGGCTACACCTTC	CASSKTRAEGYTF	TRBJ1-2	-	TRBV7-8	-
TGTGCCAGCAGCTTAGGAGGCAGGGCTGAGCAGTTCTTC	CASSLGGRAEQFF	TRBJ2-1	-	TRBV7-9	-
TGCGCCAGCAGCTTGGGGGTAGCGGGGGGGTACAATGAGCAGTTCTTC	CASSLGVAGGYNEQFF	TRBJ2-1	TRBD2	TRBV5-1	-
TGTGCCAGCAGCTCGCCCGAACGGGCGTTGGACTATGGCTACACCTTC	CASSSPERALDYGYTF	TRBJ1-2	-	TRBV7-9	-
TGTGCCAGCAGTTGGGAGGGGAATCAGCCCCAGCATTTT	CASSWEGNQPQHF	TRBJ1-5	-	TRBV6-2/TRBV6-3	-
TGCGCCAGCAGCCAAGATCTAACAGGGTATAATGAAAAACTGTTTTTT	CASSQDLTGYNEKLFF	TRBJ1-4	-	TRBV4-3	-
TGCGCCAGCAGCCAAGATCGGGGGCCCTACGAGCAGTACTTC	CASSQDRGPYEQYF	TRBJ2-7	-	TRBV4-3	-
TGCGCCAGCAGCTTGGTTGGGGGCAATCAGCCCCAGCATTTT	CASSLVGGNQPQHF	TRBJ1-5	-	TRBV5-1	-